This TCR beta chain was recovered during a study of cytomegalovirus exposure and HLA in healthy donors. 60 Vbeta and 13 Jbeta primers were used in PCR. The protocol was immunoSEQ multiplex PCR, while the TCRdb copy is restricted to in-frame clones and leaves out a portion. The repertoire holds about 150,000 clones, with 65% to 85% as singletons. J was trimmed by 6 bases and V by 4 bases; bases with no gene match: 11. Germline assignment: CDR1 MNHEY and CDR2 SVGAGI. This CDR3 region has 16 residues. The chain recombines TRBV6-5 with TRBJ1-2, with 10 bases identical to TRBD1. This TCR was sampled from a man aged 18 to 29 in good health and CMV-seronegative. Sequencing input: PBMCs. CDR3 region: CASSSARDRGSDGYTF. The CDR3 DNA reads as TGTGCCAGCAGTTCCGCCCGGGACAGGGGATCGGATGGCTACACCTTC.